Presented here are 6 T cell receptor delta chains from one specimen sequenced in a study of gamma-delta T cells after stem cell transplantation. TCRdb redid the clone calls on the RT-PCR reads with CATT. The table records roughly 1,100 delta-chain clones, approximately 42% of them present only once. The sequencing input was gamma-delta T cells. The receptors here all came from a human donor. It is not recorded whose cells these are; they may come from a transplant donor.

This clone was observed a few times. A read error may be the cause here, since a much bigger clone is one base away. This chain uses TRDV2 with TRDJ1; the D gene is possibly TRDD3 (5 bases). The CDR3 extends over 14 amino acids. Germline V gene lookup returns CDR1 GEAIGNYY and CDR2 EKD. This CDR3 is CACDTAGSRDKHIF. CDR3 coding DNA: TGTGCCTGTGACACGGCGGGATCCCGCGATAAACACATCTTT.

Of note for this clone: This may be a read error: a much more frequent sequence differs by one nucleotide. This sequence joins TRDV2 and TRDJ1, with 12 bases matching TRDD3. Germline V CDR1 and CDR2: GEAIGNYY, EKD. V lost 6 bases, J lost 1 base, and 14 bases stayed unmatched. This CDR3 contains 18 residues. The DNA of the CDR3 is TGTGCCTGTCACATCACCCCCTCCTGGGGGATACGCACCGATAAACTCATCTTT. This encodes CACHITPSWGIRTDKLIF.

This clone has just a few counts. Other nucleotide sequences in the sample specify the same CDR3. This chain joins TRDV2 and TRDJ1; 12 positions agree with TRDD3. The length of the CDR3 is 18 residues. The germline V gene encodes CDR1 GEAIGNYY and CDR2 EKD. The V gene end was trimmed by 1 base and the J gene end by 1 base; junction bases not matched to a gene: 9. CDR3: CACDTLLLGDTLTDKLIF. The CDR3 bases are TGTGCCTGTGACACTCTTTTACTGGGGGATACACTCACCGATAAACTCATCTTT.

The V and J genes are TRDV3 and TRDJ1; possible D gene TRDD3, 6 bases. Trimming removed 2 bases from V and 3 bases from J, with 19 bases in between. This CDR3 region has 15 residues. CDR1 and CDR2 from the germline V gene are TVYSNPD and GDNSRS (reference sequence). CDR3 coding DNA: TGTGCCTTTTCCCACCGGGGGGACCTCGCCGATAAACTCATCTTT. The encoded protein is CAFSHRGDLADKLIF.

This clone was seen only once. The V gene is TRDV1, the J gene TRDJ1; 11 bases agree with TRDD3. Trimming at V came to 0 bases and at J to 2 bases, leaving 14 bases not matched to a gene. The CDR3 runs to 20 residues. The V gene's germline CDR1 is TSWWSYY and CDR2 QGS. The CDR3 here is CALGELFLPVWGIPTDKLIF. The CDR3 nucleotides read TGTGCTCTTGGGGAACTATTCCTACCCGTCTGGGGGATACCAACCGATAAACTCATCTTT.

A remark on this clone: A single base separates this from a much larger clone, so it may be a read error. Within the sample, other DNA sequences also encode this same CDR3. The V call is TRDV2, the J call TRDJ1, with TRDD3 matching over 12 bases. J was trimmed by 2 bases and V by 3 bases; bases with no gene match: 6. CDR3 length: 16 amino acids. Germline values: CDR1 GEAIGNYY, CDR2 EKD. Written as DNA, the CDR3 is TGTGCCTGTGACTTCCTGCTGGGGGATACGACCGATAAACTCATCTTT. It specifies CACDFLLGDTTDKLIF.